The 27 T cell receptor beta chains given below trace back to one sample, sequenced in a study of metastatic and nonmetastatic thyroid tumors. Thyroid surgery was preceded by no treatment in any patient. TCRdb used MiXCR to call clones anew from the PCR reads. There are 35,000 to 45,000 clones in the sample; about 3.3% occur only once, and around 9.9% lies in the top ten. Sequenced material: blood. These receptors came from a female donor with papillary thyroid cancer or a benign thyroid nodule (not recorded which). Some clones in this sample may be carry-over from other donors' samples.

The table lists this clone with many counts. This sample includes further DNA sequences coding for the same CDR3. This chain uses TRBV9 with TRBJ2-1, with 14 bases fitting TRBD2. Germline V gene data show CDR1 as SGDLS and CDR2 as YYNGEE. Unmatched junction bases numbered 7, after V lost 4 bases and J lost 7 bases. There are 16 residues in the CDR3. The CDR3 protein is CASSFAGTSGSNEQFF. In nucleotides, the CDR3 is TGTGCCAGCAGCTTTGCCGGGACTAGCGGGAGTAATGAGCAGTTCTTC.

This clone was seen only a few times. The chain couples TRBV9 to TRBJ2-7; D unclear. The CDR3 sequence is 14 residues long. CDR1 SGDLS and CDR2 YYNGEE come from the germline V gene. Trimming took 0 bases from V and 9 from J, leaving 16 bases between them. Here the CDR3 DNA reads TGTGCCAGCAGCGTAGACCAGCAGACGACGCTGCAGTACTTC. Its protein product is CASSVDQQTTLQYF.

In this sample, this clone turned up many times. This sequence joins TRBV11-2 and TRBJ1-6, with D unresolved. Trimming left V 2 bases short and J 9 bases short, with 11 bases between. CDR1 SGHAT and CDR2 FQNNGV come from the germline V gene. The CDR3 contains 14 residues. CDR3 nucleotides: TGTGCCAGCAGCTTACGGGATGGCGGTTCACCCCTCCACTTT. This translates into CASSLRDGGSPLHF. Filled out from reference TRBV11-2 and TRBJ1-6, the complete variable domain reads EAGVAQSPRYKIIEKRQSVAFWCNPISGHATLYWYQQILGQGPKLLIQFQNNGVVDDSQLPKDRFSAERLKGVDSTLKIQPAKLEDSAVYLCASSLRDGGSPLHFGNGTRLTVT.

This clone was detected only a few times. This chain joins TRBV11-1 and TRBJ1-1, with D unclear. Trimming cost V 2 bases and J 1 base, with 8 bases left between them. CDR1 is SGHAT, CDR2 FQDESV, per germline (reference sequence). This CDR3 is built from 14 residues. In DNA, the CDR3 is TGTGCCAGCAGCTTAACCTCAGGGAACACTGAAGCTTTCTTT. This encodes CASSLTSGNTEAFF.

The rearrangement joins TRBV28 to TRBJ2-3; D is undetermined. The CDR3 extends over 11 amino acids. Germline V CDR1 and CDR2: MDHEN, SYDVKM. V gave up 6 bases and J gave up 5 bases, with 6 bases separating them. The CDR3, as DNA: TGTGCCAGCAGGCGGTTAGATACGCAGTATTTT. It codes for CASRRLDTQYF.

This clone was counted ten times or more. V gene TRBV11-2 combines with J gene TRBJ1-3, with D hard to call. Germline values: CDR1 SGHAT, CDR2 FQNNGV. V was clipped by 1 base and J by 4 bases, with 14 bases between them. The CDR3 extends over 16 amino acids. The CDR3 here is CASSLVPGGFGNTIYF. CDR3 sequence (DNA): TGTGCCAGCAGCTTAGTTCCTGGAGGGTTCGGAAACACCATATATTTT. Variable domain in full (rest from reference TRBV11-2 and TRBJ1-3): EAGVAQSPRYKIIEKRQSVAFWCNPISGHATLYWYQQILGQGPKLLIQFQNNGVVDDSQLPKDRFSAERLKGVDSTLKIQPAKLEDSAVYLCASSLVPGGFGNTIYFGEGSWLTVV.

This clone was counted between two and nine times. CDR3 residues: CASSENRVYGYTF. Here the CDR3 DNA reads TGTGCCAGCAGTGAAAACAGGGTCTATGGCTACACCTTC. This chain uses TRBV2 with TRBJ1-2; D is perhaps TRBD1 (6 bases). V was pared by 2 bases and J by 4 bases, with 8 bases between. This CDR3 spans 13 amino acids. The germline gives CDR1 SNHLY, CDR2 FYNNEI. Full variable domain (missing parts from reference TRBV2 and TRBJ1-2): EPEVTQTPSHQVTQMGQEVILRCVPISNHLYFYWYRQILGQKVEFLVSFYNNEISEKSEIFDDQFSVERPDGSNFTLKIRSTKLEDSAMYFCASSENRVYGYTFGSGTRLTVV.

Many counts were recorded for this clone. This chain links TRBV20-1 with TRBJ2-3; 7 bases map to TRBD2. V shed 3 bases and J 6 bases; nucleotides not matched to a gene: 18. The germline CDR1 and CDR2 sequences are DFQATT and SNEGSKA (reference sequence). The CDR3 length is 17 residues. Written as DNA, the CDR3 is TGCAGTGCTAGCCCCAACGGGGATAGGCGGGGAGGGGATACGCAGTATTTT. This encodes CSASPNGDRRGGDTQYF.

Ten or more counts support this clone. The rearrangement links TRBV7-9 to TRBJ2-1, with D tentatively TRBD1 or TRBD2 (5 bases each). This CDR3 contains 16 residues. Between the trimmed V and J ends, which lost 2 bases and 0 bases, there was a span of 11 bases. Germline values: CDR1 SEHNR, CDR2 FQNEAQ (reference sequence). The CDR3 region has the DNA TGTGCCAGCAGCTTATTTAGGGACCTCTCCTACAATGAGCAGTTCTTC. The encoded protein is CASSLFRDLSYNEQFF. Variable domain in full (rest from reference TRBV7-9 and TRBJ2-1): DTGVSQNPRHKITKRGQNVTFRCDPISEHNRLYWYRQTLGQGPEFLTYFQNEAQLEKSRLLSDRFSAERPKGSFSTLEIQRTEQGDSAMYLCASSLFRDLSYNEQFFGPGTRLTVL.

At least ten counts were recorded for this clone. The chain links TRBV10-3 to TRBJ1-4; D is perhaps TRBD1 (5 bases). The V gene's germline CDR1 is ENHRY and CDR2 SYGVKD. The V end was cut by 2 bases, the J end by 5 bases, with 18 bases between. This CDR3 has 17 amino acids. In nucleotides, the CDR3 is TGTGCCATCAGTGAGAGGGGCTTGGCAGGGAACAATGAAAAACTGTTTTTT. Protein sequence: CAISERGLAGNNEKLFF.

There are many counts of this clone. The V call is TRBV28, the J call TRBJ1-2, with 7 bases aligning to TRBD1. Germline loops: CDR1 MDHEN, CDR2 SYDVKM. The CDR3 loop spans 13 amino acids. Germline trimming cut 4 bases from V and 4 bases from J; bases unmatched to any gene: 3. The CDR3 bases are TGTGCCAGCAGTTGGGGACAGCGCTATGGCTACACCTTC. It specifies CASSWGQRYGYTF.

The sample holds a few counts of this clone. V and J are TRBV27 and TRBJ2-1; D may be TRBD1 (6 bases). Trimming cost V 5 bases and J 8 bases, with 19 bases left between them. Germline values: CDR1 MNHEY, CDR2 SMNVEV (reference sequence). This CDR3 has 15 residues. CDR3 in amino acids: CASSPYGQPKDEQFF. The DNA of the CDR3 is TGTGCCAGCAGTCCGTACGGACAGCCTAAGGATGAGCAGTTCTTC.

This clone was found a few times. This chain uses TRBV28 with TRBJ1-2, with D possibly TRBD1 on 6 matching bases. V lost 1 base and J lost 6, with 9 bases in between. Germline CDR1 MDHEN, CDR2 SYDVKM. This CDR3 is 13 amino acids long. This CDR3 reads CASSLYGGDGYTF. As DNA, the CDR3 is TGTGCCAGCAGTTTATACGGGGGCGATGGCTACACCTTC.

This chain uses TRBV20-1 with TRBJ2-7; TRBD1 agrees at 11 bases. The trim removed 0 bases at V and 2 bases at J, leaving 0 bases unmatched. This CDR3 is 14 amino acids long. The germline gives CDR1 DFQATT, CDR2 SNEGSKA (reference sequence). CDR3 protein: CSAREGQGAYEQYF. The CDR3, as DNA: TGCAGTGCTAGAGAGGGACAGGGGGCCTACGAGCAGTACTTC.

This clone showed up many times. This CDR3 is also generated by other DNA sequences in the sample. This chain joins TRBV4-1 and TRBJ1-3; D gene ambiguous. The length of the CDR3 is 14 residues. Trimming left V 2 bases short and J 2 bases short, with 7 bases between. Looked up from germline, CDR1 is MGHRA and CDR2 is YSYEKL. CDR3 in DNA: TGCGCCAGCAGCCAATGGGATCCTGGAAACACCATATATTTT. Its translation: CASSQWDPGNTIYF.

The genes are TRBV3-1 and TRBJ1-1; D is unresolved. Germline assignment: CDR1 LGHDT and CDR2 YNNKEL (reference sequence). Between the trimmed V and J ends, which lost 3 bases and 3 bases, there was a span of 8 bases. This CDR3 has 13 amino acids. CDR3 bases: TGTGCCAGCAGCCAGAAAACCTACACTGAAGCTTTCTTT. Translation: CASSQKTYTEAFF.

V gene TRBV6-2 or TRBV6-3 combines with J gene TRBJ2-2; no clear D. The CDR3 consists of 12 residues. Germline V lookup: CDR1 MNHEY, CDR2 SVGEGT. Trimming cost V 6 bases and J 3 bases, with 5 bases left between them. Here the CDR3 reads CASSRHTGELFF. CDR3 nucleotides: TGTGCCAGCAGCAGGCACACCGGGGAGCTGTTTTTT.

There are a few counts of this clone. The chain joins TRBV7-3 to TRBJ2-7; a possible D gene is TRBD2 (6 bases). Trimming shortened V by 2 bases and J by 0 bases, and 11 bases separated the two germline ends. CDR3 size: 15 residues. Germline lookup yields CDR1 SGHTA and CDR2 FQGTGA. The CDR3 region has the DNA TGTGCCAGCAGCTTATCGGGAGCAAGCTCCTACGAGCAGTACTTC. Protein product: CASSLSGASSYEQYF.

This clone appeared a few times. V usage is TRBV19 and J usage is TRBJ1-2; 10 bases fit TRBD1. The germline V gene encodes CDR1 LNHDA and CDR2 SQIVND (reference sequence). This CDR3 has 15 residues. V shed 4 bases and J 4 bases; nucleotides not matched to a gene: 6. This CDR3 reads CASSTQTGGVYGYTF. DNA of the CDR3: TGTGCCAGTAGTACCCAGACAGGGGGCGTCTATGGCTACACCTTC.

This clone was observed a handful of times. Germline and junction disagree at one end, which may indicate a read error. CDR3 coding DNA: TGTGCCATCAGCGTAGATCTGGGGGGTCTAGCGGGAGCCTTC. Residues: CAISVDLGGLAGAF. The V call is TRBV9, the J call TRBJ2-1; 10 positions match TRBD2. The V gene's germline CDR1 is SGDLS and CDR2 YYNGEE. The CDR3 runs to 14 residues.

Many counts were recorded for this clone. Additional DNA sequences in this sample encode the identical CDR3. This chain connects TRBV28 to TRBJ1-3; D remains unclear. V was pared by 3 bases and J by 2 bases, with 11 bases between. The CDR3 loop spans 15 amino acids. Germline V gene sequence: CDR1 MDHEN, CDR2 SYDVKM. The CDR3 protein is CASSFGGETGNTIYF. The DNA of the CDR3 is TGTGCCAGCAGTTTTGGTGGGGAGACTGGAAACACCATATATTTT.

This clone was seen repeatedly, ten times or more. This sequence may be a read error, since a much larger clone differs from it by one base. The CDR3 coding sequence is TGTGCCAGCAGTTTAGGCCCCCCGAGCTCCTACAATGAGCAGTCCTTC. Its protein is CASSLGPPSSYNEQSF. This chain uses TRBV12-3 or TRBV12-4 with TRBJ2-1; D unclear. This CDR3 spans 16 amino acids.

At least ten counts were recorded for this clone. The chain carries TRBV7-9 and TRBJ1-2; a weak D match, TRBD1 (6 bases). The V end lost 5 bases, the J end lost 4 bases, and 11 bases lay between the germline ends. Germline-derived CDR1 and CDR2 are SEHNR and FQNEAQ (reference sequence). CDR3 size: 13 residues. The CDR3 here is CASSKGGPYGYTF. In DNA, the CDR3 is TGTGCCAGCAGCAAGGGGGGACCCTATGGCTACACCTTC. The whole variable domain, remainder taken from reference TRBV7-9 and TRBJ1-2, is DTGVSQNPRHKITKRGQNVTFRCDPISEHNRLYWYRQTLGQGPEFLTYFQNEAQLEKSRLLSDRFSAERPKGSFSTLEIQRTEQGDSAMYLCASSKGGPYGYTFGSGTRLTVV.

The chain combines TRBV5-1 with TRBJ1-4; D possibly corresponds to TRBD1 (5 bases). CDR3 length: 15 amino acids. CDR1 is SGHRS and CDR2 is YFSETQ in the germline V gene. The V gene lost 4 bases and the J gene lost 10 bases, with 20 bases spanning the gap. The CDR3 here is CASSPLAATGGKLFF. The DNA for the CDR3 is TGCGCCAGCAGCCCCTTGGCAGCCACCGGGGGAAAACTGTTTTTT.

This clone was found a few times. This chain uses TRBV7-2 with TRBJ2-2; the match to TRBD2 covers 12 bases. The CDR3 runs 17 residues. Germline V gene data show CDR1 as SGHTA and CDR2 as FQGNSA. Trimming cost V 4 bases and J 0 bases; bases outside gene matches: 3. CDR3 bases: TGTGCCAGCAGCTCGCGGACTAGCGGGGCGAACACCGGGGAGCTGTTTTTT. Its translation: CASSSRTSGANTGELFF. The complete variable domain, with remaining parts taken from reference TRBV7-2 and TRBJ2-2, reads GAGVSQSPSNKVTEKGKDVELRCDPISGHTALYWYRQSLGQGLEFLIYFQGNSAPDKSGLPSDRFSAERTGGSVSTLTIQRTQQEDSAVYLCASSSRTSGANTGELFFGEGSRLTVL.

This clone has at least ten counts. This rearrangement joins TRBV7-9 to TRBJ2-7; perhaps D is TRBD1 or TRBD2 (5 bases each). From germline, CDR1 is SEHNR and CDR2 FQNEAQ (reference sequence). CDR3 length: 13 residues. The V gene lost 7 bases and the J gene lost 6 bases, with 16 bases spanning the gap. In DNA, the CDR3 is TGTGCCAGCAACAAAATGGGGGACCTCGAGCAGTACTTC. It codes for CASNKMGDLEQYF.

This sequence joins TRBV6-1 and TRBJ1-1, with 8 bases identical to TRBD1. Trimming cost V 5 bases and J 0 bases; bases outside gene matches: 8. Germline V gives CDR1 MNHNS, CDR2 SASEGT. The CDR3 runs 16 residues. The CDR3 DNA reads as TGTGCCAGCAGTCGGACAGGGAGGGTTATGAACACTGAAGCTTTCTTT. Amino acid sequence: CASSRTGRVMNTEAFF.